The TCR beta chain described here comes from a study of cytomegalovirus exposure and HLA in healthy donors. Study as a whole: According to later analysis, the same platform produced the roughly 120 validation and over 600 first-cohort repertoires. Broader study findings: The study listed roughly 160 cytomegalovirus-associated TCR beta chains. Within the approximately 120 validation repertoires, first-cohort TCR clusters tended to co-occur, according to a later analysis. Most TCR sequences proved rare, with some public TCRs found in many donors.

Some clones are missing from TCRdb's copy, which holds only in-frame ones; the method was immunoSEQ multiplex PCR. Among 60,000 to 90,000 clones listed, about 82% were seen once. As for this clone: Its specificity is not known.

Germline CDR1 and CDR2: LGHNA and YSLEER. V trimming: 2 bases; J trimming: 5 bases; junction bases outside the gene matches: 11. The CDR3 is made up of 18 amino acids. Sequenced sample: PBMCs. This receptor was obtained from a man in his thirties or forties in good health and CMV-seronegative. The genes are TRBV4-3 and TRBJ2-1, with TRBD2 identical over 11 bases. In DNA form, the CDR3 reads TGCGCCAGCAGCCAACGATCCCCCGGTAGCGGGAGGGACAATGAGCAGTTCTTC. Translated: CASSQRSPGSGRDNEQFF.